This T cell receptor (beta chain) was profiled in a study of memory B cells and T cells in multiple sclerosis. Findings and limits, study-wide: Clone-set sizes differed between compartments, so shared clonotype counts needed normalization.

CDR3 length: 13 residues. The trim removed 4 bases at V and 5 bases at J, leaving 5 bases unmatched. The germline V gene has CDR1 SGHDT and CDR2 YYEEEE. Generated by immunoSEQ multiplex PCR, the TCRdb table keeps only in-frame clones and is missing some. The sample records some 48,000 clones, about 80% being singletons. After stimulus-free culture, autoproliferating CFSE-dim and non-proliferating CFSE-high T cells were sequenced separately. Some 50 million CFSE-labeled PBMCs were cultured less than nine days unstimulated, then replicate wells were pooled. PBMCs were labeled with around 0.5 uM CFSE and cultured without exogenous stimuli. Comment on this clone: Its target is not known.

The genes are TRBV5-6 and TRBJ2-5; 7 positions agree with TRBD1. Sequencing was carried out using PBMCs from blood kept in culture. The clonotype originates from a human donor with multiple sclerosis. CDR3 nucleotides: TGTGCCAGCAGCCAGGGGGATGGGGAGACCCAGTACTTC. Residues: CASSQGDGETQYF.